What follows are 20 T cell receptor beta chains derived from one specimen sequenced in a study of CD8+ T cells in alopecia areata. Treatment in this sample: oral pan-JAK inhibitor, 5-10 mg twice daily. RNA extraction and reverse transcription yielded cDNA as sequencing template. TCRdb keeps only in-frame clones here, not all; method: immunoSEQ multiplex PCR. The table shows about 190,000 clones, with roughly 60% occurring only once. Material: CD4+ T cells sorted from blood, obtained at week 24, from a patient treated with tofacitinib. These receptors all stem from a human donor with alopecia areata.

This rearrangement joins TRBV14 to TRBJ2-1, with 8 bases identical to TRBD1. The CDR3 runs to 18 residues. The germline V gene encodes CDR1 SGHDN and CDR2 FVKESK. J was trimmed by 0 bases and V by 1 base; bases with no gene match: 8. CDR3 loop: CASSQAPWTGSSYNEQFF. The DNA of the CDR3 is TGTGCCAGCAGCCAAGCCCCCTGGACAGGGAGCTCCTACAATGAGCAGTTCTTC. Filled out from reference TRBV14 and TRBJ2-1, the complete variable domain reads EAGVTQFPSHSVIEKGQTVTLRCDPISGHDNLYWYRRVMGKEIKFLLHFVKESKQDESGMPNNRFLAERTGGTYSTLKVQPAELEDSGVYFCASSQAPWTGSSYNEQFFGPGTRLTVL.

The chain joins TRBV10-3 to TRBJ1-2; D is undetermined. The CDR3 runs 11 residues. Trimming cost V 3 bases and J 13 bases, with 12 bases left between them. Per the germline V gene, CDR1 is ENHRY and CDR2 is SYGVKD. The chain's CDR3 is CAISDKDLTTF. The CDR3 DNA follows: TGTGCCATCAGTGATAAGGACCTAACCACCTTC.

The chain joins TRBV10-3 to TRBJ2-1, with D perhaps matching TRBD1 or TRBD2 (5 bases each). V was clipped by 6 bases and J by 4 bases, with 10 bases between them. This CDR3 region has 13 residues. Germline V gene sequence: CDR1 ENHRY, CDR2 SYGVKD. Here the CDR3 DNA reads TGTGCCATCAGGGGGGACCAATACAATGAGCAGTTCTTC. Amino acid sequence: CAIRGDQYNEQFF.

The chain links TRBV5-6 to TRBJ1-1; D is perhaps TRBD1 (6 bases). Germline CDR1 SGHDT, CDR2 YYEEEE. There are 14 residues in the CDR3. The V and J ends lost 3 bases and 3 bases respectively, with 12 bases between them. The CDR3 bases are TGTGCCAGCAGCTGGGGGCCGCAGGACACTGAAGCTTTCTTT. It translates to CASSWGPQDTEAFF. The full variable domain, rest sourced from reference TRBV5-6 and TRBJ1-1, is DAGVTQSPTHLIKTRGQQVTLRCSPKSGHDTVSWYQQALGQGPQFIFQYYEEEERQRGNFPDRFSGHQFPNYSSELNVNALLLGDSALYLCASSWGPQDTEAFFGQGTRLTVV.

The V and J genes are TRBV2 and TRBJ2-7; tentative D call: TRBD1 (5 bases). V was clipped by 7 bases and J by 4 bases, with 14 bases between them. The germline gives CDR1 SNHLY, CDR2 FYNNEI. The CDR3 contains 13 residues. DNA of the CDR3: TGTGCCAGCACTACAGTGGCAGGGTACGAGCAGTACTTC. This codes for CASTTVAGYEQYF.

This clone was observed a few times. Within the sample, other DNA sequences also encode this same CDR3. CDR3 in DNA: TGCGCCAGCAGCCTAAGGGGGGTGAGCACAGATACGCAGTATTTT. Translated, it gives CASSLRGVSTDTQYF. The chain couples TRBV5-1 to TRBJ2-3; D possibly uses TRBD1 or TRBD2 (6 bases each). This CDR3 is built from 15 residues. The germline gives CDR1 SGHRS, CDR2 YFSETQ. Trimming removed 4 bases at V and 0 bases at J, with 12 bases between. Using reference TRBV5-1 and TRBJ2-3 for the parts outside the CDR3, the full variable domain is KAGVTQTPRYLIKTRGQQVTLSCSPISGHRSVSWYQQTPGQGLQFLFEYFSETQRNKGNFPGRFSGRQFSNSRSEMNVSTLELGDSALYLCASSLRGVSTDTQYFGPGTRLTVL.

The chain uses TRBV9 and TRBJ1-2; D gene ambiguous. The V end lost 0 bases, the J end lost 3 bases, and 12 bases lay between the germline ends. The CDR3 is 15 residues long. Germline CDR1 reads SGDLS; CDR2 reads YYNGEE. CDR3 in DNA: TGTGCCAGCAGCGTAGAGGCAGCACGAGACTATGGCTACACCTTC. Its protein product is CASSVEAARDYGYTF.

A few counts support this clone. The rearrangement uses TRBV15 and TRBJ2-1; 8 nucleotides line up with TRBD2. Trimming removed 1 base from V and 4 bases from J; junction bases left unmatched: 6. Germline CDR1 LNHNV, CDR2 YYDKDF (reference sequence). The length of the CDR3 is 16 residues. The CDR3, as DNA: TGTGCCACCAGCAGAGCCCCGGCGGGGGGTTACAATGAGCAGTTCTTC. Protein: CATSRAPAGGYNEQFF.

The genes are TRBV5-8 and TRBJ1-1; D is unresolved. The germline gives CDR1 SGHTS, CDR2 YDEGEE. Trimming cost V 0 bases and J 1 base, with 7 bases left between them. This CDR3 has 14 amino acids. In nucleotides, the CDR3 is TGTGCCAGCAGCTTGGGGTACGGGAACACTGAAGCTTTCTTT. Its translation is CASSLGYGNTEAFF.

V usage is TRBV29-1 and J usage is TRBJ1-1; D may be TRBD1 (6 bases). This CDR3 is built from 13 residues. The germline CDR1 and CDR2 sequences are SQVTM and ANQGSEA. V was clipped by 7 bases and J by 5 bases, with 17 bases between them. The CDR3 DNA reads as TGCAGCGGCGTTGTACAGGGAGAGACTGAAGCTTTCTTT. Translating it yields CSGVVQGETEAFF.

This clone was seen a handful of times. The CDR3 sequence: CAWSVGLAGGEQFF. CDR3 in DNA: TGTGCCTGGAGTGTAGGGCTAGCGGGAGGGGAGCAGTTCTTC. The chain links TRBV30 to TRBJ2-1; 12 nucleotides match TRBD2. V lost 0 bases to trimming and J lost 10 bases; unmatched junction nucleotides: 4. The CDR3 has 14 amino acids. In germline, CDR1 is GTSNPN, CDR2 SVGIG (reference sequence).

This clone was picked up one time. Here the CDR3 DNA reads TGTGCTAGTGGTTTGGGTACGGAATGGCGGGGTGAAAAACTGTTTTTT. Its protein product is CASGLGTEWRGEKLFF. This chain uses TRBV12-5 with TRBJ1-4, with D unresolved. Germline-derived CDR1 and CDR2 are LGHNT and FRNRAP. V gave up 1 base and J gave up 7 bases, with 16 bases separating them. This CDR3 comprises 16 residues. The complete variable domain, with remaining parts taken from reference TRBV12-5 and TRBJ1-4, reads DARVTQTPRHKVTEMGQEVTMRCQPILGHNTVFWYRQTMMQGLELLAYFRNRAPLDDSGMPKDRFSAEMPDATLATLKIQPSEPRDSAVYFCASGLGTEWRGEKLFFGSGTQLSVL.

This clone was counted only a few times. The CDR3 sequence is CSMEGRGGRGETQYF. The CDR3 coding sequence is TGCAGCATGGAGGGCCGGGGGGGACGAGGAGAGACCCAGTACTTC. The rearrangement uses TRBV29-1 and TRBJ2-5; 8 nucleotides line up with TRBD2. With V trimmed by 8 bases and J by 4 bases, 15 bases remained unmatched. Germline CDR1 reads SQVTM; CDR2 reads ANQGSEA. The CDR3 extends over 15 amino acids.

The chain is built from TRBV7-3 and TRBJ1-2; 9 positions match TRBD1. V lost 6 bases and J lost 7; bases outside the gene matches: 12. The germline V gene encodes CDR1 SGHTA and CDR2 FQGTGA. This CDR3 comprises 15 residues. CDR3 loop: CASRLNPGTGPGYTF. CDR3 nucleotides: TGTGCCAGCAGGCTCAACCCCGGGACAGGGCCTGGCTACACCTTC.

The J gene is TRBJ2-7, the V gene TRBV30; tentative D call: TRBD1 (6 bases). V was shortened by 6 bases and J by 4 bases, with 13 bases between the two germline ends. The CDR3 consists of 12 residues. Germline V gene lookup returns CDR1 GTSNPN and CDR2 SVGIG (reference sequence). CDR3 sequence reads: CACSRGGYEQYF. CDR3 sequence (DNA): TGTGCCTGTTCGAGAGGGGGTTACGAGCAGTACTTC.

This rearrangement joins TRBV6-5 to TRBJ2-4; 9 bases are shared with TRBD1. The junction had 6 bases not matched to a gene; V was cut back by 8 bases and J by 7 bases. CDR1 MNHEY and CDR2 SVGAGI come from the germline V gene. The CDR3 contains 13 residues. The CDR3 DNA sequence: TGTGCCAGCTGGGGACAGGGCCGGAACATTCAGTACTTC. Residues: CASWGQGRNIQYF.

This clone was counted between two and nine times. CDR3 region: CASSKPRCNQPQHF. CDR3 coding DNA: TGTGCCAGCAGCAAACCCAGATGCAATCAGCCCCAGCATTTT. The V call is TRBV21-1, the J call TRBJ1-5; the table's D call of TRBD1 was not tested on the DNA. TRBV21-1 is a pseudogene locus. This CDR3 has 14 amino acids.

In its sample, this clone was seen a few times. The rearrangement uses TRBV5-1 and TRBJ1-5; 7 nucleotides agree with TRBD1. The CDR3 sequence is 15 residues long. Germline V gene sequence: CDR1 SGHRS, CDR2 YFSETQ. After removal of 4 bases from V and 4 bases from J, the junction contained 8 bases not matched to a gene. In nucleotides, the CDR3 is TGCGCCAGCAGCCCGCTGACAGGGAGTAATCAGCCCCAGCATTTT. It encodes CASSPLTGSNQPQHF.

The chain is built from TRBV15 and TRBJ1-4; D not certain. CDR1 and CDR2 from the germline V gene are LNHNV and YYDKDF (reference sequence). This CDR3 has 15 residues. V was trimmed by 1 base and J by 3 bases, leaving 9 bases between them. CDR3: CATSRGNGPNEKLFF. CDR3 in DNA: TGTGCCACCAGCAGAGGAAACGGCCCTAATGAAAAACTGTTTTTT.

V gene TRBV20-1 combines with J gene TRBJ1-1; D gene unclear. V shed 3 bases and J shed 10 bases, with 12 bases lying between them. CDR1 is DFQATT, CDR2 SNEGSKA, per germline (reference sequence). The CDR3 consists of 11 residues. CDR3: CSARTLVGAFF. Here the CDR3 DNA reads TGCAGTGCTAGGACCCTTGTCGGAGCTTTCTTT.